This T cell receptor beta chain emerged from a study of cytomegalovirus exposure and HLA in healthy donors. Overall study results and limits: Researchers reportedly found TCR beta sequences accurately predicted most subjects' HLA-A and HLA-B alleles. The listing of 150 to 200 TCR beta chains classed them as cytomegalovirus-associated. Reportedly, fewer N-insertions than the roughly 700-donor mean appeared in an Asian-associated ancestry cluster in a later analysis.

The CDR3 is made up of 15 amino acids. Germline V CDR1 and CDR2: LNHDA, SQIVND (reference sequence). The V gene lost 7 bases and the J gene lost 0 bases, with 13 bases spanning the gap. Primers: 60 Vbeta forward and 13 Jbeta reverse. Assay used: immunoSEQ multiplex PCR; TCRdb lists only in-frame clones, some missing. The sample has fewer than 200,000 clones; approximately 79% are singletons. This clone turned up a few times. What it binds is unknown. The rearrangement joins TRBV19 to TRBJ1-5; D might be TRBD1 (6 bases). What was sequenced was PBMCs. This clonotype was obtained from a woman in her 50s in good health and CMV-seropositive. The DNA for the CDR3 is TGTGCCAGTAAACCAGGGGTAGTTAGCAATCAGCCCCAGCATTTT. Protein product: CASKPGVVSNQPQHF.